This entry lists 10 T cell receptor beta chains sequenced from one sample in a study of graft-versus-host responses after intestinal transplantation. The culture paired approximately 200,000 irradiated violet-dye-labeled stimulators with approximately 200,000 CFSE-labeled responders. TCRdb keeps only in-frame clones here, not all; method: immunoSEQ multiplex PCR. There are 8,000 to 10,000 clones in the sample; under 35% occur only once, and 5% lies in the top ten. The sample here was alloreactive CD8+ T cells from a mixed lymphocyte reaction culture, taken before transplantation. Noted subset: CFSE-low proliferating T cells sorted from approximately 6-day pre-transplant mixed lymphocyte reaction (GvH or HvG direction). Receptors were obtained from a human patient who was an organ donor for intestinal transplantation.

The V and J genes are TRBV19 and TRBJ1-6; possibly TRBD1 for D (5 bases). The CDR3 loop spans 13 amino acids. The germline V and J ends were trimmed by 4 bases and 9 bases, with 10 bases remaining between them. CDR1 and CDR2 (germline): LNHDA, SQIVND (reference sequence). The CDR3: CASSSWGGSPLHF. The CDR3 nucleotides are TGTGCCAGTAGTAGCTGGGGCGGTTCACCCCTCCACTTT.

This chain uses TRBV5-6 with TRBJ2-1, with 15 bases lining up with TRBD2. The length of the CDR3 is 18 residues. Germline values: CDR1 SGHDT, CDR2 YYEEEE. With V trimmed by 1 base and J by 3 bases, 5 bases remained unmatched. CDR3 in DNA: TGTGCCAGCAGCTTGAGGACTAGCGGGAGGGCCGGCTACAATGAGCAGTTCTTC. Translation: CASSLRTSGRAGYNEQFF.

In its sample, this clone ranks as large. CDR3 DNA: TGTGCCATCAGTGAGTCGACAGTCTCCTATAATTCACCCCTCCACTTT. Its translation: CAISESTVSYNSPLHF. The chain is built from TRBV10-3 and TRBJ1-6, with a tentative D call TRBD1 (5 bases). Trimming took off 0 bases at V and 0 bases at J, with 6 bases between the two ends. The CDR3 extends over 16 amino acids. Germline CDR1 ENHRY, CDR2 SYGVKD.

The CDR3 spells CASSSGTGSNEQYF. CDR3 nucleotides: TGTGCCAGCAGTTCGGGGACAGGGAGCAACGAGCAGTACTTC. V usage is TRBV5-6 and J usage is TRBJ2-7; 9 bases are a match to TRBD1. The CDR3 spans 14 residues. Trimming cost V 5 bases and J 5 bases; bases outside gene matches: 8. Germline V gives CDR1 SGHDT, CDR2 YYEEEE.

There are a few counts of this clone. V is TRBV4-1 and J is TRBJ1-6, with a tentative D call TRBD1 (5 bases). The V gene's germline CDR1 is MGHRA and CDR2 YSYEKL. V shed 3 bases and J shed 10 bases, with 16 bases lying between them. This CDR3 is 15 amino acids long. CDR3 sequence (DNA): TGCGCCAGCAGCCAGGAACAGAGAGCAGGGTCACCCCTCCACTTT. Its protein product is CASSQEQRAGSPLHF.

This rearrangement joins TRBV5-1 to TRBJ2-1; 9 bases are a match to TRBD2. Germline-derived CDR1 and CDR2 are SGHRS and YFSETQ. With V trimmed by 0 bases and J by 7 bases, 17 bases remained unmatched. The CDR3 runs 19 residues. In DNA, the CDR3 is TGCGCCAGCAGCTTGGCCCCTAGCGGGGTATTTAGGCGGGAGAATGAGCAGTTCTTC. Translating gives CASSLAPSGVFRRENEQFF.

This clone appeared a few times. The chain employs TRBV18 and TRBJ1-1, with D possibly matching TRBD1 (6 bases). The CDR3 is 16 amino acids. Per germline, CDR1 KGHSH and CDR2 LQKENI. V shed 1 base and J shed 2 bases, with 14 bases lying between them. CDR3 sequence reads: CASSPRRTALNTEAFF. In DNA form, the CDR3 reads TGTGCCAGCTCACCACGGCGGACAGCCCTTAACACTGAAGCTTTCTTT.

The chain links TRBV11-1 to TRBJ1-2; 7 nucleotides agree with TRBD1. The CDR3 has 16 residues. Germline CDR1 is SGHAT and CDR2 is FQDESV (reference sequence). Germline trimming cut 5 bases from V and 4 bases from J; bases unmatched to any gene: 13. As DNA, the CDR3 is TGTGCCAGCAGCAGAGATCAGGGGGGCCCAGTCTATGGCTACACCTTC. This gives the protein CASSRDQGGPVYGYTF.

As to this clone: Other DNA variants within this sample encode the same CDR3. The chain links TRBV19 to TRBJ1-2; D might be TRBD1 (5 bases). With 0 bases removed from V and 4 bases from J, the gap between germline ends came to 15 bases. Germline values: CDR1 LNHDA, CDR2 SQIVND (reference sequence). This CDR3 comprises 16 residues. CDR3 protein: CASSIDPQAKSYGYTF. The CDR3 bases are TGTGCCAGTAGTATAGATCCACAGGCTAAGAGCTATGGCTACACCTTC.

V gene TRBV13 combines with J gene TRBJ1-1, with D hard to call. From germline, CDR1 is PRHDT and CDR2 FYEKMQ (reference sequence). Trimming removed 7 bases at V and 0 bases at J, with 12 bases between. The CDR3 is 14 amino acids. The CDR3 reads CASNALDMNTEAFF. The DNA of the CDR3 is TGTGCCAGCAACGCCCTTGACATGAACACTGAAGCTTTCTTT.